The 20 T cell receptor beta chains below all came from one sample that was sequenced in a study of T cells after yellow fever vaccination. From the 5' RACE reads, TCRdb called clonotypes with MiXCR, one entry per CDR3 protein. Among about 240,000 distinct CDR3 sequences listed, roughly 4% were seen once. Sequenced material: PBMCs, taken 15 days after the yellow fever booster vaccination. These receptors were obtained from a young man who received the YFV17D yellow fever vaccine.

This clonotype has at least ten counts. This chain joins TRBV7-2 and TRBJ2-3; either TRBD1 or TRBD2 may supply D (5 bases each). The germline V and J ends were trimmed by 5 bases and 2 bases, with 17 bases remaining between them. In germline, CDR1 is SGHTA, CDR2 FQGNSA. The CDR3 loop spans 16 amino acids. The CDR3 DNA sequence: TGTGCCAGCAGCCCGAGGGGAAGAATTTCCACAGATACGCAGTATTTT. This translates into CASSPRGRISTDTQYF.

As to this clonotype: It may be a read error: a sequence one base away is much more abundant. This sequence joins TRBV10-3 and TRBJ2-7; no firm D call. The CDR3 totals 13 residues. CDR1 and CDR2 from the germline V gene are ENHRY and SYGVKD. The CDR3 loop reads CTISENLLGEQYV. The CDR3 coding sequence is TGTACCATCAGTGAGAACCTACTGGGGGAGCAGTACGTC.

This clonotype occurred many times. V is TRBV2 and J is TRBJ2-5; either TRBD1 or TRBD2 may fit D (5 bases each). This CDR3 contains 15 residues. Germline CDR1 and CDR2: SNHLY and FYNNEI. Trimming cost V 3 bases and J 4 bases, with 15 bases left between them. The CDR3 region is CASSERARDGETQYF. CDR3 sequence (DNA): TGTGCCAGCAGTGAGAGGGCCAGGGACGGAGAGACCCAGTACTTC.

This clonotype was counted many times. The chain links TRBV28 to TRBJ2-2, with 8 positions matching TRBD1. The germline CDR1 and CDR2 sequences are MDHEN and SYDVKM. Trimming cost V 6 bases and J 5 bases; bases outside gene matches: 17. This CDR3 contains 18 residues. The CDR3 loop reads CASSPMAGGGLRTGELFF. CDR3 nucleotides: TGTGCCAGCAGCCCTATGGCAGGGGGCGGGCTGAGAACCGGGGAGCTGTTTTTT.

This clonotype has a count of ten or more. The V call is TRBV7-9, the J call TRBJ2-7; 8 bases map to TRBD1. V lost 3 bases and J lost 5; bases outside the gene matches: 6. CDR1 and CDR2 from the germline V gene are SEHNR and FQNEAQ (reference sequence). CDR3 size: 14 residues. CDR3 amino acids: CASSFRTGKNEQYF. CDR3 nucleotide sequence: TGTGCCAGCAGCTTCCGGACAGGGAAAAACGAGCAGTACTTC.

The table lists this clonotype with a few counts. The chain couples TRBV18 to TRBJ2-5, with 7 bases aligning to TRBD1. The germline V gene has CDR1 KGHSH and CDR2 LQKENI. The length of the CDR3 is 15 residues. Trimming removed 3 bases from V and 1 base from J; junction bases left unmatched: 5. The chain's CDR3 is CASSPWDRLQETQYF. In DNA, the CDR3 is TGTGCCAGCTCACCTTGGGACAGACTCCAAGAGACCCAGTACTTC.

This clonotype was counted ten times or more. The chain couples TRBV6-2 or TRBV6-3 to TRBJ1-6, with D perhaps matching TRBD1 (6 bases). CDR3 length: 14 residues. Trimming took off 2 bases at V and 13 bases at J, with 15 bases between the two ends. CDR1 and CDR2 (germline): MNHEY, SVGEGT. The CDR3 spells CASSYPRPGDPLHF. The CDR3 nucleotides are TGTGCCAGCAGTTACCCTCGGCCAGGGGATCCCCTCCACTTT.

This clonotype was picked up many times. The V call is TRBV11-2, the J call TRBJ2-7; 8 bases match TRBD2. The CDR3 is 15 amino acids. Losses at the gene ends were 2 bases for V and 3 bases for J; bases not matched to a gene: 6. Per the germline V gene, CDR1 is SGHAT and CDR2 is FQNNGV. The CDR3 region is CASSLRRGGFYEQYF. CDR3 nucleotide sequence: TGTGCCAGCAGCTTACGCCGCGGGGGGTTCTACGAGCAGTACTTC.

This clonotype was observed many times. This chain joins TRBV2 and TRBJ2-3, with a tentative D call TRBD2 (6 bases). V lost 8 bases and J lost 0, with 12 bases in between. The CDR3 totals 14 residues. In germline, CDR1 is SNHLY, CDR2 FYNNEI. The CDR3, as DNA: TGTGCCAGCCGTAATCTAGCGAGCACAGATACGCAGTATTTT. Encoded protein: CASRNLASTDTQYF.

This clonotype appeared many times. The genes are TRBV5-4 and TRBJ2-1; 10 bases agree with TRBD2. CDR3 length equals 14 residues. V dropped 5 bases and J dropped 7; count of bases not matched to a gene: 6. CDR1 is SGHNT and CDR2 is YYREEE in the germline V gene (reference sequence). CDR3: CASRAGGRGNEQFF. The DNA for the CDR3 is TGTGCCAGCAGAGCGGGGGGGCGGGGGAATGAGCAGTTCTTC.

This clonotype was seen repeatedly, ten times or more. This chain uses TRBV10-3 with TRBJ2-1; 8 bases match TRBD1. V shed 7 bases, J shed 0 bases, and the junction held 8 bases outside the gene matches. The CDR3 spans 16 residues. The germline gives CDR1 ENHRY, CDR2 SYGVKD. The chain's CDR3 is CAITSDRASSYNEQFF. The CDR3 DNA reads TGTGCCATCACCTCGGACAGGGCAAGCTCCTACAATGAGCAGTTCTTC.

This clonotype was detected many times. This sequence joins TRBV6-5 and TRBJ1-1; 9 bases map to TRBD1. Per the germline V gene, CDR1 is MNHEY and CDR2 is SVGAGI. The CDR3 has 15 residues. V was pared by 0 bases and J by 5 bases, with 4 bases of the junction left unmatched. CDR3 region: CASSYSTGGWTEAFF. For the CDR3, the DNA is TGTGCCAGCAGTTACTCGACAGGGGGATGGACTGAAGCTTTCTTT.

This clonotype was recorded at least ten times. This rearrangement joins TRBV6-5 to TRBJ1-1; weak D call: TRBD1 (5 bases). CDR1 and CDR2 (germline): MNHEY, SVGAGI. Trimming stripped 0 bases from V and 6 bases from J, with 8 bases between. The CDR3 contains 13 residues. The CDR3 sequence is CASSYSRVAEAFF. DNA for the CDR3: TGTGCCAGCAGTTACTCCAGGGTGGCTGAAGCTTTCTTT.

This clonotype was picked up many times. V usage is TRBV30 and J usage is TRBJ2-3; the match to TRBD1 covers 7 bases. This CDR3 is built from 15 residues. V dropped 5 bases and J dropped 0; count of bases not matched to a gene: 8. The V gene's germline CDR1 is GTSNPN and CDR2 SVGIG (reference sequence). The CDR3 loop reads CAWEGTEASTDTQYF. CDR3 coding DNA: TGTGCCTGGGAAGGGACAGAAGCTAGCACAGATACGCAGTATTTT.

V is TRBV15 and J is TRBJ1-1, with D maybe TRBD1 (6 bases). CDR3 size: 15 residues. From germline, CDR1 is LNHNV and CDR2 YYDKDF (reference sequence). With 1 base removed from V and 4 bases from J, the gap between germline ends came to 13 bases. CDR3 amino acids: CATSRGGAGSTEAFF. The CDR3 nucleotides read TGTGCCACCAGCAGAGGGGGGGCTGGGTCCACTGAAGCTTTCTTT.

This clonotype was seen repeatedly, ten times or more. The chain uses TRBV7-8 and TRBJ2-1; 7 nucleotides line up with TRBD1. Germline loops: CDR1 SGHVS, CDR2 FQNEAQ. The CDR3 length is 15 residues. V was clipped by 4 bases and J by 5 bases; unmatched bases: 8. CDR3 region: CASSWGIGGHNEQFF. DNA of the CDR3: TGTGCCAGCAGCTGGGGTATAGGGGGCCACAATGAGCAGTTCTTC.

This clonotype was observed at least ten times. V is TRBV20-1 and J is TRBJ2-2; D is perhaps TRBD1 or TRBD2 (5 bases each). Germline CDR1 reads DFQATT; CDR2 reads SNEGSKA (reference sequence). The CDR3 is made up of 15 amino acids. Trimming removed 5 bases from V and 0 bases from J, with 13 bases in between. The CDR3 loop is CSARVWGPNTGELFF. CDR3 coding DNA: TGCAGTGCTCGGGTGTGGGGACCGAACACCGGGGAGCTGTTTTTT.

This clonotype was recorded many times. The CDR3 loop is CASSMASGLAGSYNEQFF. CDR3 in DNA: TGTGCCAGTAGTATGGCTTCGGGACTAGCGGGGAGCTACAATGAGCAGTTCTTC. The V and J genes are TRBV19 and TRBJ2-1; TRBD2 agrees at 13 bases. CDR3 size: 18 residues. J gave up 3 bases and V 3 bases, and 8 bases lay outside the gene matches. The germline V gene has CDR1 LNHDA and CDR2 SQIVND (reference sequence). The full variable domain, with the rest looked up from reference TRBV19 and TRBJ2-1, is DGGITQSPKYLFRKEGQNVTLSCEQNLNHDAMYWYRQDPGQGLRLIYYSQIVNDFQKGDIAEGYSVSREKKESFPLTVTSAQKNPTAFYLCASSMASGLAGSYNEQFFGPGTRLTVL.

This clonotype was seen a handful of times. V and J are TRBV5-4 and TRBJ1-1; D uncertain. CDR3 size: 14 residues. Per germline, CDR1 SGHNT and CDR2 YYREEE (reference sequence). V lost 1 base, J lost 3 bases, and 10 bases lay in between. CDR3 loop: CASSLPGLDTEAFF. The CDR3 DNA reads TGTGCCAGCAGCTTGCCCGGTTTAGACACTGAAGCTTTCTTT. Full variable domain (outside the CDR3, taken from reference TRBV5-4 and TRBJ1-1): ETGVTQSPTHLIKTRGQQVTLRCSSQSGHNTVSWYQQALGQGPQFIFQYYREEENGRGNFPPRFSGLQFPNYSSELNVNALELDDSALYLCASSLPGLDTEAFFGQGTRLTVV.

This clonotype was detected many times. The V and J genes are TRBV7-2 and TRBJ1-5; no definite D call. Germline CDR1 and CDR2: SGHTA and FQGNSA. V lost 7 bases and J lost 6, with 10 bases in between. The CDR3 loop spans 12 amino acids. CDR3 protein: CASNLGVQPQHF. The CDR3 DNA follows: TGTGCCAGCAACCTGGGAGTTCAGCCCCAGCATTTT.